The clone carrying this T cell receptor (beta chain) was seen only once. Through Arm-PCR of CDR3 regions and iRepertoire HTBI primers, TCR beta libraries were built. TCRdb re-derived calls from the multiplex PCR reads in MiXCR, one entry per CDR3 protein. The repertoire has around 500,000 distinct CDR3 sequences, roughly 13% of them found once; the top ten carry 10%. These data are taken from a study of regulatory T cells in long-lasting Graves disease. Time point noted: newly diagnosed GD, antithyroid drugs for less than 3 months. Making the TCR library involved RNA that had been extracted from PBMCs. CDR1 and CDR2 from the germline V gene are LNHDA and SQIVND (reference sequence). Trimming took off 4 bases at V and 4 bases at J, with 9 bases between the two ends. This CDR3 comprises 13 residues. The sample was also linked to a second study, of T cells in Graves' hyperthyroidism and ophthalmopathy. That source notes: Used for diagnoses were clinical symptoms, serum thyroxine and TRAb, thyroid ultrasound and orbital computed tomography.

This chain uses TRBV19 with TRBJ2-3; unclear D gene. This TCR was sampled from a man aged 25-45 years with Graves disease. The material sequenced was peripheral blood mononuclear cells (PBMCs), taken at new diagnosis, from a patient treated with antithyroid drugs. The CDR3 nucleotides are TGTGCCAGTAGTAGGAGAGTCCCAGATACGCAGTATTTT. This translates into CASSRRVPDTQYF.